The 15 T cell receptor beta chains reported below all come from one sample, sequenced in a study of blood T cells in healthy people across ages (dated by TCRdb to between 2014 and 2017). The library was obtained by 5' RACE. The sequencer was an Illumina HiSeq 2500. A second PCR of roughly 6 to 12 cycles was performed with a sample-barcoded 5' primer and a J-beta primer mix. The public sequencing data were trimmed at Q25 with fastp and processed into clonotypes with MiXCR by TCRdb, which kept only in-frame beta chains. For every CDR3 protein sequence, its rows merge into one entry that carries the most common genes and DNA. In this sample the table shows about 640,000 distinct CDR3 sequences, approximately 30% of which occur a single time. Less than 20% of the sample is held by the ten biggest clonotypes. What was sequenced was blood. The receptors originated from a woman older than 75 in good health.

This clonotype was seen just once. This may be a read error, as it is one base from a much larger clone. The CDR3, as DNA: TGTGCCAGCAGCTTTCTCTGGACAGGGTCCAATGAGCAGTACTTC. As protein: CASSFLWTGSNEQYF. V is TRBV7-8 and J is TRBJ2-5; TRBD1 agrees at 8 bases. The CDR3 is 15 residues long. Germline-derived CDR1 and CDR2 are SGHVS and FQNEAQ. Trimming removed 3 bases from V and 11 bases from J; junction bases left unmatched: 14.

At least ten counts were recorded for this clonotype. This chain connects TRBV7-8 to TRBJ2-1; the D is unclear. The germline gives CDR1 SGHVS, CDR2 FQNEAQ. V was pared by 0 bases and J by 0 bases, with 9 bases between. This CDR3 has 16 residues. CDR3 protein: CASSLAVASSYNEQFF. CDR3 sequence (DNA): TGTGCCAGCAGCTTAGCGGTGGCGAGCTCCTACAATGAGCAGTTCTTC.

The chain has TRBV3-1 and TRBJ2-5; a possible D gene is TRBD2 (6 bases). The V gene lost 4 bases and the J gene lost 5 bases, with 17 bases spanning the gap. The CDR3 totals 15 residues. Germline assignment: CDR1 LGHDT and CDR2 YNNKEL (reference sequence). The CDR3 sequence is CASSLQAEGQETQYF. The DNA of the CDR3 is TGTGCCAGCAGCCTACAAGCGGAGGGCCAGGAGACCCAGTACTTC.

This clonotype was counted ten times or more. J is TRBJ1-2 and V is TRBV4-2, with TRBD1 identical over 9 bases. The CDR3 has 16 residues. V shed 5 bases and J 0 bases; nucleotides not matched to a gene: 7. Germline V lookup: CDR1 LGHNA, CDR2 YNFKEQ. The DNA for the CDR3 is TGTGCCAGCAGCGAGACAGGGGGTGCCCCTAACTATGGCTACACCTTC. Amino acids: CASSETGGAPNYGYTF.

The sample holds a few counts of this clonotype. V gene TRBV7-2 combines with J gene TRBJ1-5; D is perhaps TRBD1 (5 bases). V shed 5 bases and J shed 3 bases, with 14 bases lying between them. The germline CDR1 and CDR2 sequences are SGHTA and FQGNSA. This CDR3 has 15 residues. In DNA, the CDR3 is TGTGCCAGCAGCCCGCAAGGGGACCTCAATCAGCCCCAGCATTTT. Translated: CASSPQGDLNQPQHF.

This clonotype appeared a few times. A much larger clone sits a single nucleotide away, making a read error possible. The V gene is TRBV15, the J gene TRBJ2-1, with D unclear. V dropped 2 bases and J dropped 2 bases, with 10 bases sitting between them. Germline V gene lookup returns CDR1 LNHNV and CDR2 YYDKDF (reference sequence). CDR3 size: 15 residues. The CDR3 loop reads CATSRPFPPYNEQFF. Here the CDR3 DNA reads TGTGCCACCAGCAGACCCTTCCCCCCCTACAATGAGCAGTTCTTC.

This clonotype appeared many times. The rearrangement uses TRBV7-2 and TRBJ1-5, with D unclear. CDR1 is SGHTA and CDR2 is FQGNSA in the germline V gene. V lost 5 bases and J lost 7, with 12 bases in between. The CDR3 is made up of 13 amino acids. CDR3: CASSPRSEQPQHF. DNA for the CDR3: TGTGCCAGCAGCCCTAGGTCTGAACAGCCCCAGCATTTT. Full variable domain (rest looked up from reference TRBV7-2 and TRBJ1-5): GAGVSQSPSNKVTEKGKDVELRCDPISGHTALYWYRQSLGQGLEFLIYFQGNSAPDKSGLPSDRFSAERTGGSVSTLTIQRTQQEDSAVYLCASSPRSEQPQHFGDGTRLSIL.

The chain carries TRBV29-1 and TRBJ2-4; tentatively, D is TRBD2 (5 bases). The germline gives CDR1 SQVTM, CDR2 ANQGSEA. This CDR3 comprises 15 residues. V lost 5 bases and J 13 bases, leaving 27 bases between the germline ends. CDR3 nucleotides: TGCAGCGTTTTTATAGCACTAGGCTGGAGCTCTGAGCAGTACTTC. This gives the protein CSVFIALGWSSEQYF.

The sample holds a few counts of this clonotype. A read error is possible here, since a much larger clone lies one base away. In DNA form, the CDR3 reads TGCAGTGCTAGAGCGACAGGCGCCTTCTCCTACAATGAGCAGTACTTC. Translating it yields CSARATGAFSYNEQYF. J is TRBJ2-1 and V is TRBV20-1; D perhaps matches TRBD1 (6 bases). Gene TRBJ2-7 matches the end of the DNA better, so the J call may be wrong. The CDR3 consists of 16 residues. CDR1 and CDR2 from the germline V gene are DFQATT and SNEGSKA (reference sequence).

V and J are TRBV4-1 and TRBJ2-4; TRBD2 matches at 8 bases. The DNA end is more similar to TRBJ2-7, so the J call may be wrong. The CDR3 runs to 16 residues. Per the germline V gene, CDR1 is MGHRA and CDR2 is YSYEKL. The CDR3 DNA follows: TGCGCCAGCAGCCAAGAATTAGCGGGGCTAGCCTACGAGCAGTACTTC. This encodes CASSQELAGLAYEQYF.

This clonotype was observed many times. V and J are TRBV20-1 and TRBJ2-1; TRBD2 aligns across 13 bases. CDR3 length: 16 residues. V was pared by 5 bases and J by 5 bases, with 9 bases of the junction left unmatched. The germline CDR1 and CDR2 sequences are DFQATT and SNEGSKA (reference sequence). This chain's CDR3 is CSAGGLAGAADNEQFF. CDR3 bases: TGCAGTGCTGGCGGACTAGCGGGGGCCGCCGACAATGAGCAGTTCTTC.

For this clonotype: A read error may produce the germline difference seen at one junction end. V and J are TRBV5-1 and TRBJ2-5; TRBD2 might be the D (5 bases). Germline V CDR1 and CDR2: SGHRS, YFSETQ. This CDR3 region has 13 residues. The CDR3 sequence is CAGSLTGQETQYF. CDR3 DNA: TGCGCCGGCAGCTTGACGGGACAAGAGACCCAGTACTTC.

There are a few counts of this clonotype. The CDR3 protein is CASMSGGFSDTQYF. CDR3 in DNA: TGTGCCAGCATGAGCGGGGGGTTTTCAGATACGCAGTATTTT. The V and J genes are TRBV12-3 or TRBV12-4 and TRBJ2-3, with TRBD2 matching 9 bases. Trimming at V came to 7 bases and at J to 4 bases, leaving 6 bases not matched to a gene. There are 14 residues in the CDR3.

On this clonotype itself: Germline is not matched at one junction end, which may reflect a read error. The genes are TRBV4-1 and TRBJ1-1, with unresolved D. The CDR3 is made up of 15 amino acids. Germline V gene lookup returns CDR1 MGHRA and CDR2 YSYEKL. The CDR3, as DNA: TGCACCAGCAGCCAAGATACAGCCATGAACACTGAAGCTTTCTTT. Protein: CTSSQDTAMNTEAFF.

Points on this clonotype: A much more abundant neighbour one base away suggests this may be a read error. This sequence joins TRBV7-2 and TRBJ1-1; D gene uncertain. Trimming took off 1 base at V and 4 bases at J, with 13 bases between the two ends. The CDR3 contains 15 residues. Germline V gene data show CDR1 as SGHTA and CDR2 as FQGNSA. CDR3 sequence: CASSLDLLVSTEAFF. The CDR3 DNA reads as TGTGCCAGCAGCTTAGATTTGTTGGTGAGCACTGAAGCTTTCTTT.